The next 3 T cell receptor beta chains were all read from a single sample in a study of blood T cell repertoires in COVID-19. Sequenced by immunoSEQ multiplex PCR; TCRdb stores in-frame clones only, minus some. Here the sample spans hundreds of thousands of clones, more than 70% being singletons. Sequences were obtained from PBMCs or T cells enriched from blood (not recorded which). The receptor set was obtained from a woman aged 45 to 65 who had recovered from COVID-19.

The V call is TRBV29-1, the J call TRBJ1-2, with D unclear. The ends were cut back, 5 bases at V and 0 bases at J, with 10 bases in the middle. CDR1 SQVTM and CDR2 ANQGSEA come from the germline V gene. The CDR3 covers 13 residues. CDR3 loop: CSVWAETNYGYTF. In nucleotides, the CDR3 is TGCAGCGTTTGGGCAGAAACTAACTATGGCTACACCTTC.

Of note for this clone: Other DNA sequences of this sample code for an identical CDR3. V and J are TRBV3-1 (or the pseudogene TRBV3-2) and TRBJ1-5; D possibly corresponds to TRBD1 (5 bases). Germline V gene lookup returns CDR1 LGHDT and CDR2 YNNKEL (reference sequence). The CDR3 sequence is 13 residues long. V lost 5 bases and J 2 bases, leaving 7 bases between the germline ends. CDR3 in DNA: TGTGCCAGCAGCAGGGGCGGCAATCAGCCCCAGCATTTT. It is translated as CASSRGGNQPQHF.

The rearrangement links TRBV7-3 to TRBJ2-1; 14 bases line up with TRBD2. This CDR3 has 19 amino acids. V gave up 2 bases and J gave up 7 bases; unmatched junction bases: 13. Germline-derived CDR1 and CDR2 are SGHTA and FQGTGA. In nucleotides, the CDR3 is TGTGCCAGCAGCTTAGTAGGGGGGACTAGCGGGAGAGAATATAATGAGCAGTTCTTC. It codes for CASSLVGGTSGREYNEQFF.